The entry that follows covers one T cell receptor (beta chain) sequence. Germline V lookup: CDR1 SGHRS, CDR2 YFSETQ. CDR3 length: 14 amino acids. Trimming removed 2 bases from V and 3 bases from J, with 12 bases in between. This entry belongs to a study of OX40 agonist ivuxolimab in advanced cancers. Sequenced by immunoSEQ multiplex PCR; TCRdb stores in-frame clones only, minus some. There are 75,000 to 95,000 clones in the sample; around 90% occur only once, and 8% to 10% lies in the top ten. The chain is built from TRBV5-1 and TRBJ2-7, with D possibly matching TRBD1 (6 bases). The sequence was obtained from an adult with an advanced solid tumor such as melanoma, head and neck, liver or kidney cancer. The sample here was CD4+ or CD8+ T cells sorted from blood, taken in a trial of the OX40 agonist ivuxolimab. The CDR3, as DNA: TGCGCCAGCAGCTTAAATGGCAGGGGCTACGAGCAGTACTTC. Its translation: CASSLNGRGYEQYF.